This TCR beta chain came from a study of STAT5B mutations in CD4+ large granular lymphocyte leukemia. In its sample, this clone was seen a few times. Germline V CDR1 and CDR2: SEHNR, FQNEAQ (reference sequence). This CDR3 is 12 amino acids long. V lost 1 base and J 10 bases, leaving 10 bases between the germline ends. Sequenced by immunoSEQ multiplex PCR; TCRdb stores in-frame clones only, minus some. The sample carries over 30,000 clones, about 80% recorded once. This chain connects TRBV7-9 to TRBJ1-1, with no clear D. Source material: CD4+ T cells from blood buffy coats. The clonotype was recovered from a human donor in good health. The CDR3 loop reads CASSLGPAGAFF. As DNA, the CDR3 is TGTGCCAGCAGCTTAGGACCCGCGGGAGCTTTCTTT.